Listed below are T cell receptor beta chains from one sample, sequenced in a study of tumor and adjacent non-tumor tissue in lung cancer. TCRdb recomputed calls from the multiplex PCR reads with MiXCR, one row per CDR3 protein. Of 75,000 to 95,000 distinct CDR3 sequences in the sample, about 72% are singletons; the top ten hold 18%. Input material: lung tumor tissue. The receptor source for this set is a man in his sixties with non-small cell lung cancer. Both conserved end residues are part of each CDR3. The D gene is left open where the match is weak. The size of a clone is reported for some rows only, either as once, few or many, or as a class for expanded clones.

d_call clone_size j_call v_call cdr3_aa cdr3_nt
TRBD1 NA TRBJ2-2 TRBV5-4 CASSPTRGLGTRELSF TGTGCCAGCAGCCCGACCAGGGGGCTCGGAACCAGGGAGCTGTCTTTT
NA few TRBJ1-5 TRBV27 CASSFGGHQPQHF TGTGCCAGCAGTTTTGGGGGGCATCAGCCCCAGCATTTT
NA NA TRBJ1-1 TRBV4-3 CTRSQDQATEAFF TGCACCAGAAGCCAAGATCAGGCCACTGAAGCTTTCTTT
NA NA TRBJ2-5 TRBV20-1 CISPVSAPPETQYF TGCATTTCCCCGGTATCAGCTCCTCCAGAGACCCAGTACTTC
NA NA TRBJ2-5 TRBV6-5 CASRGTQKQETQYF TGTGCCAGTAGGGGAACCCAGAAACAAGAGACCCAGTACTTC
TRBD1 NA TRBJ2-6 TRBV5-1 CASSWDREHSGANFLTF TGCGCCAGCAGCTGGGACAGGGAACACTCTGGGGCCAACTTCCTGACTTTC
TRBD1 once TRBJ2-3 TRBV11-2 CASSKGQGSGTQYF TGTGCCAGCAGCAAAGGACAGGGTTCAGGTACACAGTATTTT
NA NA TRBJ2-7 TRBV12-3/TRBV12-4 CASSLLPGSYDQYF TGTGCCAGCAGTTTGCTACCAGGCTCCTACGATCAGTACTTC
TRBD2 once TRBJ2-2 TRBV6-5 CASSYKGRANTGEPFF TGCGCCAGCAGTTATAAGGGGAGGGCGAACACCGGGGAGCCGTTTTTC
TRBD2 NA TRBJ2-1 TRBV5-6 CASSLTNLAGGRVEQFF TGTGCCAGCAGCCTAACCAACCTAGCGGGTGGGCGTGTTGAGCAGTTCTTC
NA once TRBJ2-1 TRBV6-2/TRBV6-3 CASSYIEPRSEQLF TGTGCCAGCAGTTACATTGAGCCTCGCAGCGAGCAGCTCTTC
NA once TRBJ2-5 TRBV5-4 CASSLGLPQEAQYF TGTGCCAGCAGCTTGGGCTTGCCGCAAGAGGCCCAGTACTTC
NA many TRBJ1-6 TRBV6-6 CASSLMAPEAPLHF TGTGCCAGCAGCCTGATGGCCCCGGAGGCACCCCTCCACTTT
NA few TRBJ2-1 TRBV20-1 CSARTPVSNVDGQFF TGCAGTGCTAGGACCCCGGTTTCGAACGTCGATGGGCAGTTCTTC
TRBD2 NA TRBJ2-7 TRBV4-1 CTSSQERLARYEQYF TGCACCAGCAGCCAAGAGCGACTAGCGAGATACGAGCAGTACTTC
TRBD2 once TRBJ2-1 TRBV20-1 CSARGVSGGEQLF TGCAGTGCTAGGGGGGTTAGCGGGGGTGAGCAGTTGTTC
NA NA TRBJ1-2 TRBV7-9 CASSLGDSPNYGYTF TGTGCCAGCAGCCTAGGAGACTCCCCGAACTATGGCTACACTTTC
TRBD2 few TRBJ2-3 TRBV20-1 CSARDLLAGPTGTQYF TGCAGTGCTAGAGATCTTCTAGCGGGACCCACAGGTACGCAGTATTTT
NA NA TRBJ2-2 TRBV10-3 CAISEKRNTGELFF TGTGCCATCAGTGAGAAGAGGAACACCGGGGAGCTATTTTTT
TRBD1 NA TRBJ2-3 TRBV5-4 CASSFPLTGVDTQYF TGTGCCAGCAGCTTTCCCTTGACAGGGGTGGATACGCAGTATTTT
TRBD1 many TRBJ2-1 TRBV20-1 CSARVTGTGAYNEQFF TGCAGTGCTAGAGTCACCGGGACAGGGGCCTACAATGAGCAGTTCTTC
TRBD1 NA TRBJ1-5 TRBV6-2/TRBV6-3 CASSDLGGHQPQQF TGTGCCAGCAGTGATCTAGGGGGCCATCAGCCCCAGCAATTT
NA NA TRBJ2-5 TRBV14 CASSRGRQETQYF TGTGCCAGCAGCCGGGGACGGCAAGAGACCCAGTATTTC
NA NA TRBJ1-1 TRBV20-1 CSARQGIMETFF TGCAGTGCCAGACAAGGAATCATGGAAACTTTCTTT
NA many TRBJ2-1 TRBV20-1 CSAHVRNEQFF TGCAGTGCTCACGTGAGGAATGAGCAGTTCTTC
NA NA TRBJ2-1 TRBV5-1 CSSSLSSGRDEQFF TGCTCCAGCAGCTTGTCTTCGGGGCGCGATGAGCAGTTCTTC
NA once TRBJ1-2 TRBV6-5 CAGSYIGNGGYTF TGTGCCGGCAGCTATATAGGGAATGGTGGCTACACCTTC
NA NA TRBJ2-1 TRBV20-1 CSATFSTEQFF TGCAGTGCTACCTTCAGCACTGAGCAGTTCTTC
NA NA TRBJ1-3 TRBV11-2 CASSSSWGSGNTIYF TGTGCCAGCAGCTCCAGCTGGGGCTCTGGAAACACCATATATTTT
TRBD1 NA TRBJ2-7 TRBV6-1 CTSSADRATYEQYF TGTACCAGTAGTGCCGACAGGGCAACCTACGAGCAGTACTTC
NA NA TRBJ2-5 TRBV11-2 CANSVVPSGGETQYF TGTGCCAACAGCGTAGTCCCCTCAGGAGGAGAGACCCAGTACTTC